These 2 T cell receptor beta chains were all obtained from the same sample, sequenced in a study of blood T cell repertoires in COVID-19. Profiling relied on immunoSEQ multiplex PCR, and the TCRdb table lists in-frame clones only, not all of them. Here the sample spans about 360,000 clones, about 86% being singletons. Sequencing was done on a sample of peripheral blood. All receptors derive from a woman aged 55-75 years with COVID-19, enrolled during active disease.

The chain employs TRBV7-8 and TRBJ1-5; 8 positions agree with TRBD1. Germline V lookup: CDR1 SGHVS, CDR2 FQNEAQ. This CDR3 contains 14 residues. With V trimmed by 5 bases and J by 9 bases, 9 bases remained unmatched. CDR3 loop: CASSLTGGNSPQHF. The CDR3 coding sequence is TGTGCCAGCAGCCTCACAGGGGGAAACTCGCCCCAGCATTTT. The whole variable domain, filled in from reference TRBV7-8 and TRBJ1-5, reads GAGVSQSPRYKVAKRGQDVALRCDPISGHVSLFWYQQALGQGPEFLTYFQNEAQLDKSGLPSDRFFAERPEGSVSTLKIQRTQQEDSAVYLCASSLTGGNSPQHFGDGTRLSIL.

The V gene is TRBV25-1, the J gene TRBJ2-7, with 8 positions matching TRBD1. J was trimmed by 5 bases and V by 4 bases; bases with no gene match: 13. CDR1 and CDR2 (germline): MGHDK, SYGVNS. The CDR3 has 16 residues. CDR3 protein: CASSAGTGLGVDEQYF. CDR3 sequence (DNA): TGTGCCAGCAGTGCCGGGACAGGTTTAGGTGTAGACGAGCAGTACTTC.